This TCR beta chain derives from a study of quantifying T cell responses using KT2 cells. Overall study context: RNA was reverse transcribed with TCR alpha and beta constant-region primers.

The cDNA 3' end received a ligated oligonucleotide with a UMI. First-round PCR used about 4 cycles and beta primers RC1.1 and RC1.2 covering TRBC1 and TRBC2. In TCRdb, the UMI-ligation and nested PCR reads were re-called with MiXCR into one record per CDR3 protein. The table includes 42,000 or so distinct CDR3 sequences, approximately 15% detected once. The study's findings and limits: Counts of KT2 alpha and beta sequences rose linearly with the number of KT2 cells added.

On this clonotype itself: Its antigen is not identified. The junction and the germline gene differ at one end; a read error may be behind it.

This CDR3 contains 12 residues. CDR1 MDHEN and CDR2 SYDVKM come from the germline V gene. Unfractionated PBMC were spiked with known numbers of KT2 clone cells. This chain links TRBV28 with TRBJ2-7, with D possibly being TRBD1 (6 bases). The origin of this receptor is a human donor. The source material was PBMCs spiked with cells of the T cell clone KT2. CDR3 region: CASSLDLGHWMF. Here the CDR3 DNA reads TGTGCCAGCAGTTTAGATTTGGGACATTGGATGTTC.